The subject of this entry is one TCR beta chain. The specificity of this receptor is unknown. Base qualities are not at hand, and no much larger clone is one base apart. The meaning of the sample's time point label: baseline before oral tofacitinib. Lesional scalp punch biopsies and peripheral blood were obtained from alopecia areata patients. After PBMCs were isolated by density centrifugation and stained for CD3, CD4 and CD8, a FACSAria was used to sort CD4+ and CD8+ T cells. This sample was taken from a study of CD8+ T cells in alopecia areata listed by TCRdb under 2018. Some background on the complete study: Treated patients were enrolled in an open-label pilot trial of oral tofacitinib at 5 to 10 mg twice daily for moderate-to-severe alopecia areata. Tofacitinib was administered for 6 to 18 months, and 6 months of follow-up off drug were then conducted to assess delayed response and recurrence. High-throughput TCRbeta sequencing was used to examine T cell clonal expansion in alopecia areata in both the C3H/HeJ mouse model and human patients. In humans, TCRbeta sequencing was performed on scalp tissue and on sorted CD4+ and CD8+ peripheral blood T cells from healthy controls and from patients with patchy or totalis/universalis alopecia areata. Biopsies were taken from tofacitinib-treated patients at baseline and at 4 and 24 weeks of treatment, and a later scalp biopsy was taken in several of the tofacitinib-treated patients. Scalp clonality was compared among normal scalp (n=4), patchy alopecia areata scalp (n=8), and alopecia totalis/universalis scalp (n=8). RNA was obtained with the PAXgene miRNA kit for fixed scalp, the miRNeasy kit for PBMCs, and the RNeasy kit for mouse skin. TCRbeta CDR3 regions were amplified by immunoSEQ multiplex PCR using 35 Vbeta forward and 13 Jbeta reverse primers.

Library generation was performed with the immunoSEQ multiplex PCR assay. RNA was extracted from all samples and reverse transcribed into cDNA as template for TCR sequencing. SuperScript III was used for first-strand cDNA synthesis, primed with a 2:1 mix of oligo-dT and random hexamers. A synthetic immune receptor repertoire was used to measure amplification bias, and any remaining bias was corrected computationally. The published analysis was carried out like this. Raw reads were preprocessed for error removal, and CDR3 was defined according to IMGT conventions as running from the conserved cysteine to phenylalanine. Clonality was calculated as 1 minus Shannon entropy normalized by log2 of the number of productive unique TCRs. Whether scalp clones were CD4 or CD8 was inferred by matching scalp TCRbeta sequences against CD4 and CD8 repertoires sorted from blood. Entries here come from immuneACCESS through TCRdb and include only in-frame sequences with V and J called. Some clones fail to appear in such tables; in the studies checked, an unresolved V gene covers under half of the shortfall, and the cause of the remainder is unknown. For V, J and clone size, that table is used; D and trimming come from the DNA. The sample profile shows around 140,000 clones; about 47% of them were found once. The ten largest make up over 0.75% of the sample.

As encoded in the germline V gene, CDR1 is SQVTM while CDR2 is ANQGSEA. V loses 7 bases at its end and J loses 5 bases; junction bases beyond the gene matches: 5. Its CDR3 holds 12 amino acids, cysteine through phenylalanine. Here the CDR3 DNA is all that survives: 36 bases in frame from base 1. Broad study findings and their caveats: Higher clonality and more expanded CD8+ clones were observed in lesional scalp than in normal scalp, particularly in alopecia totalis/universalis, a finding suggestive of antigenic drive. Unlike mouse skin, where gammadelta T cells dominate, normal human skin contains resident alphabeta T cells that get sequenced too, which complicates analysis of the scalp TCR repertoire. Compared with mice, TCR sequences shared between patients were less clear, possibly partly because of HLA diversity across the patient population.

This specimen consisted of CD4+ T cells sorted from blood, obtained at week 0. The receptor comes from a human donor with alopecia areata. The chain employs TRBV29-1 and TRBJ2-1, with 7 bases aligning to TRBD1. Here is the DNA: TGCAGCGGGGGACAGTACAACAATGAGCAGTTCTTC. Translated, this is CSGGQYNNEQFF.